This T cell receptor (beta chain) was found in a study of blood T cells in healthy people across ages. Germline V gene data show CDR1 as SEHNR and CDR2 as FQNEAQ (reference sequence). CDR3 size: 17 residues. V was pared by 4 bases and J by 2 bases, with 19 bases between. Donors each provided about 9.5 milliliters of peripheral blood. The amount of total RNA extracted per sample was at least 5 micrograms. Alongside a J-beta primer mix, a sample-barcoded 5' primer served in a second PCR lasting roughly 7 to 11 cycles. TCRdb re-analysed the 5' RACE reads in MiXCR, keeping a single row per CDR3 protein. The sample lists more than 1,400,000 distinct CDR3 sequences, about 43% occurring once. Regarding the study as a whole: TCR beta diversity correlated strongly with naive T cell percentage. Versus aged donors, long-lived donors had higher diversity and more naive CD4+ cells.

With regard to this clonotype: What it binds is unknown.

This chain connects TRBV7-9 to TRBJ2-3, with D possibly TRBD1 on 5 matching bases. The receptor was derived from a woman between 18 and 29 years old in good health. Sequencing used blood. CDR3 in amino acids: CASSSPRPGRPTDTQYF. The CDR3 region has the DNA TGTGCCAGCAGCTCCCCCAGGCCAGGGCGACCCACAGATACGCAGTATTTT.